Sequencing of this T cell receptor (beta chain) was carried out in a study of T cells in Graves' hyperthyroidism and ophthalmopathy. General study results and limits: Before onset, ophthalmopathy was predicted by the model a median around 6 months earlier. Blood also carried most thyroid clonotypes expanded above 0.001.

In its sample, this clonotype was seen many times. Its antigen is not identified. The CDR3 totals 16 residues. V was clipped by 1 base and J by 4 bases; unmatched bases: 4. Germline lookup yields CDR1 SGHAT and CDR2 FQDESV (reference sequence). RNA transcripts yielded amplified TCR beta CDR3 regions. First-round RT-PCR with HTBI primers amplified the TCR CDR3 region. Each CDR3 protein is one row after TCRdb ran MiXCR on the multiplex PCR reads. The sample gives about 350,000 distinct CDR3 sequences, about 15% of which show up once; roughly 24% is in the top ten. The specimen sequenced was blood. The TCR was taken from a woman aged 25 to 39 with Graves' hyperthyroidism. The V gene is TRBV11-1, the J gene TRBJ2-2, with TRBD2 identical over 9 bases. CDR3 sequence: CASSLGAGGLTGELFF. The CDR3 DNA reads TGTGCCAGCAGCTTAGGCGCGGGAGGGCTCACCGGGGAGCTGTTTTTT.